This is a list of T cell receptor beta chains from one sample in a study of graft-versus-host responses after intestinal transplantation. Profiled with immunoSEQ multiplex PCR; TCRdb holds only in-frame clones, not every one. The sample has 15,000 to 20,000 clones, roughly 82% seen once. This specimen was ileum tissue, taken 17 days after transplant. The source is a human patient who received an intestinal transplant, so some T cells may come from the graft donor. CDR3s include the opening cysteine and the closing phenylalanine or tryptophan. Fields, in order: D gene, clone size, J gene, V gene, CDR3 protein, CDR3 DNA. A D gene is named only where the DNA matches it firmly. Some rows have no size entry. The others give once, few or many, or a class for an expanded clone.

- | - | TRBJ2-7 | TRBV5-1 | CASSGPQQGTYEQYF | TGCGCCAGCAGCGGTCCTCAACAGGGAACCTACGAGCAGTACTTC
- | few | TRBJ2-3 | TRBV4-1 | CASSQDLPPPSDTQYF | TGCGCCAGCAGCCAAGATCTGCCTCCTCCCTCGGATACGCAGTATTTT
- | - | TRBJ1-1 | TRBV2 | CASSVGQPSEAFF | TGTGCCAGCAGTGTAGGGCAACCCTCTGAAGCTTTCTTT
TRBD2 | - | TRBJ2-7 | TRBV6-1 | CASSPSSGRGYEQYF | TGTGCCAGCAGTCCTTCTAGCGGGAGGGGATACGAGCAGTACTTC
TRBD2 | once | TRBJ2-3 | TRBV19 | CASSTGLAGSTDTQYF | TGTGCCAGTAGTACGGGACTAGCGGGCAGCACAGATACGCAGTATTTT
- | - | TRBJ2-4 | TRBV6-6 | CASRGHRTNIQYF | TGTGCCAGCAGAGGACACCGGACAAACATTCAGTACTTC
- | - | TRBJ2-1 | TRBV6-5 | CASSYSPGTEQFF | TGTGCCAGCAGTTACTCCCCCGGGACAGAGCAGTTCTTC
- | - | TRBJ2-7 | TRBV7-8 | CASSLAGTDYEQYF | TGTGCCAGCAGCTTAGCGGGGACGGACTACGAGCAGTACTTC
TRBD2 | once | TRBJ2-2 | TRBV28 | CASSLGLAGRQANTGELFF | TGTGCCAGCAGTCTTGGACTAGCGGGGCGACAAGCGAACACCGGGGAGCTGTTTTTT
- | few | TRBJ2-2 | TRBV6-1 | CASSDVGLGTGELFF | TGTGCCAGCAGTGACGTTGGACTTGGGACCGGGGAGCTGTTTTTT
- | - | TRBJ1-1 | TRBV4-3 | CASSQVFSEILTGQNTEAFF | TGCGCCAGCAGCCAAGTTTTCTCCGAAATTTTGACAGGCCAAAACACTGAAGCTTTCTTT
- | - | TRBJ2-5 | TRBV27 | CASTGDRETQYF | TGTGCCAGCACGGGAGATCGAGAGACCCAGTACTTC
TRBD2 | - | TRBJ2-3 | TRBV10-3 | CAISETGLAGVGDTQYF | TGTGCCATCAGTGAAACGGGACTAGCGGGAGTAGGTGATACGCAGTATTTT
TRBD2 | - | TRBJ2-7 | TRBV6-5 | CASSGSSAGVDEQYF | TGTGCCAGCAGCGGGTCGTCAGCGGGGGTCGACGAGCAGTACTTC
TRBD1 | - | TRBJ2-7 | TRBV28 | CASSLGLVDRAWEQYF | TGTGCCAGCAGTTTAGGCCTGGTCGACAGGGCTTGGGAGCAGTACTTC
- | - | TRBJ2-1 | TRBV9 | CASSVSTIRNNEQFF | TGTGCCAGCAGCGTATCTACAATACGCAACAATGAGCAGTTCTTC
- | - | TRBJ1-2 | TRBV2 | CASSVPGEDYGYTF | TGTGCCAGCAGTGTGCCAGGGGAAGACTATGGCTACACCTTC
TRBD1 | few | TRBJ2-2 | TRBV11-3 | CASSQLGPGQGEIGELFF | TGTGCCAGCAGCCAACTTGGACCGGGACAGGGTGAAATCGGGGAGCTGTTTTTT
- | - | TRBJ2-5 | TRBV28 | CASSTSGQGSYEQYF | -
- | - | TRBJ1-1 | TRBV6-5 | CASSYRGLGTEAFF | TGTGCCAGCAGTTACCGGGGCTTGGGCACTGAAGCTTTCTTT
- | - | TRBJ1-1 | TRBV4-2 | CASSQGGSEAFF | TGTGCCAGCAGCCAAGGCGGGTCTGAAGCTTTCTTT
TRBD1 | few | TRBJ1-4 | TRBV29-1 | CSANRGPGKLFF | TGCAGCGCAAACAGGGGGCCGGGGAAACTGTTTTTT
TRBD2 | - | TRBJ2-7 | TRBV11-2 | CASSLYRAGGGYEQYF | TGTGCCAGCAGCTTATACCGGGCGGGAGGGGGATACGAGCAGTACTTC
- | - | TRBJ1-2 | TRBV7-9 | CASSFPDNYGYTF | TGTGCCAGCAGCTTCCCCGACAACTATGGCTACACCTTC
- | - | TRBJ2-7 | TRBV5-4 | CASSQDFGAYEQYF | TGTGCCAGCAGCCAAGATTTTGGGGCCTACGAGCAGTACTTC
TRBD1 | - | TRBJ2-1 | TRBV30 | CAWSGGQGAYNEQFF | TGTGCCTGGAGTGGAGGGCAGGGGGCTTACAATGAGCAGTTCTTC
TRBD2 | - | TRBJ2-1 | TRBV2 | CASSPRVAGVGDNEQFF | TGTGCCAGCAGCCCACGGGTAGCGGGAGTTGGTGACAATGAGCAGTTCTTC
- | - | TRBJ1-1 | TRBV19 | CASSLGANTEAFF | TGTGCCAGTAGTCTAGGGGCTAACACTGAAGCTTTCTTT
- | once | TRBJ2-7 | TRBV5-1 | CASSPALGIYEQYF | TGCGCCAGCAGCCCGGCTCTGGGAATCTACGAGCAGTACTTC
- | - | TRBJ2-2 | TRBV6-5 | CASSYSINTGELFF | TGTGCCAGCAGTTACTCGATCAACACCGGGGAGCTGTTTTTT
TRBD1 | - | TRBJ1-1 | TRBV6-5 | CASSWDRGNTEAFF | TGTGCCAGCAGTTGGGACAGGGGGAACACTGAAGCTTTCTTT
- | - | TRBJ2-3 | TRBV4-2 | CASSQDATSGTDTQYF | TGTGCCAGCAGCCAAGACGCGACAAGCGGGACAGATACGCAGTATTTT
- | once | TRBJ1-1 | TRBV11-2 | CASRPTFILGSTEAFF | TGTGCCAGCAGACCCACTTTTATTTTGGGATCCACTGAAGCTTTCTTT
TRBD1 | - | TRBJ1-4 | TRBV6-5 | CASSSTGSNEKLFF | TGTGCCAGCAGCTCGACAGGGTCTAATGAAAAACTGTTTTTT
TRBD1 | once | TRBJ2-2 | TRBV9 | CASSVKRDRVNTGELFF | TGTGCCAGCAGCGTAAAGAGGGACAGGGTGAACACCGGGGAGCTGTTTTTT
- | - | TRBJ2-7 | TRBV10-2 | CASSGWGGRDEQYF | TGCGCCAGCAGTGGATGGGGTGGGCGGGACGAGCAGTACTTC
TRBD2 | - | TRBJ2-2 | TRBV9 | CASSVEGMGLAGGELFF | TGTGCCAGCAGCGTAGAAGGCATGGGACTAGCGGGCGGGGAGCTGTTTTTT
- | - | TRBJ2-1 | TRBV16 | CASSQSRGRGNNEQFF | TGTGCCAGCAGCCAATCGAGGGGGAGGGGGAACAATGAGCAGTTCTTC
- | - | TRBJ2-2 | TRBV4-1 | CASSPTSTGELFF | TGCGCCAGCAGCCCTACAAGTACCGGGGAGCTGTTTTTT
- | few | TRBJ2-1 | TRBV7-2 | CASSFSFIYNEQFF | TGTGCCAGCAGCTTCTCGTTCATCTACAATGAGCAGTTCTTC
- | - | TRBJ2-5 | TRBV18 | CASSRLPGPSRDF | TGTGCCAGCTCACGCTTACCGGGCCCCTCTCGGGACTTC
- | - | TRBJ2-7 | TRBV5-6 | CASSSPTPGPQYF | TGTGCCAGCAGCTCCCCGACTCCGGGGCCGCAGTACTTC
- | - | TRBJ2-3 | TRBV7-9 | CASSLALWGNKDTQYF | TGTGCCAGCAGCTTAGCGTTATGGGGGAATAAAGATACGCAGTATTTT
TRBD1 | - | TRBJ2-2 | TRBV7-9 | CASSFRTGLMMGELFF | TGTGCCAGCAGCTTTCGGACAGGGTTGATGATGGGGGAGCTGTTTTTT
TRBD1 | - | TRBJ1-5 | TRBV27 | CASSDTGGWNQPQHF | TGTGCCAGCAGTGATACAGGGGGGTGGAATCAGCCCCAGCATTTT
- | - | TRBJ1-3 | TRBV28 | CASSPGGSGNTIYF | TGTGCCAGCAGTCCCGGTGGATCTGGAAACACCATATATTTT
- | - | TRBJ2-3 | TRBV6-4 | CASTGGLTDTQYF | TGTGCCAGCACGGGGGGCCTCACAGATACGCAGTATTTT
TRBD1 | - | TRBJ1-1 | TRBV18 | CASSPHRGPGNTEAFF | TGTGCCAGCTCACCACACAGGGGGCCCGGGAACACTGAAGCTTTCTTT
- | - | TRBJ2-7 | TRBV11-2 | CASSYHRGYEQYF | TGTGCCAGCAGCTATCACAGAGGCTACGAGCAGTACTTC
- | - | TRBJ1-2 | TRBV5-4 | CASSLVGAHYGYTF | TGTGCCAGCAGCTTGGTCGGGGCACACTATGGCTACACCTTC
- | - | TRBJ1-5 | TRBV19 | CASSVEPNQPQHF | TGTGCCAGTAGTGTGGAACCCAATCAGCCCCAGCATTTT
- | - | TRBJ2-3 | TRBV28 | CASSEGASAGTDTQYF | TGTGCCAGCAGTGAGGGGGCTAGCGCGGGCACAGATACGCAGTATTTT
TRBD1 | - | TRBJ2-7 | TRBV10-2 | CASFGEGTGGRYEQYF | TGCGCCAGCTTTGGCGAAGGGACAGGGGGAAGGTACGAGCAGTACTTC
TRBD1 | - | TRBJ1-4 | TRBV6-5 | CASSLDRRNEKLFF | TGTGCCAGCAGCCTGGACAGGCGTAATGAAAAACTGTTTTTT